Listed below are T cell receptor beta chains from one sample, sequenced in a study of T cells in Graves' hyperthyroidism and ophthalmopathy. TCRdb reanalysed the multiplex PCR reads using MiXCR and keeps one entry per CDR3 protein. The sample has 800,000 or so distinct CDR3 sequences, about 38% seen once. Input material: blood. Receptors were obtained from a man between 18 and 35 years old with Graves' hyperthyroidism. Both conserved end residues are part of each CDR3. D genes are given only for firm matches. Expanded clones get a size class; other rows say once, few or many, or leave the size out.

j_gene: TRBJ1-3
d_gene: -
v_gene: TRBV4-1
abundance: -
CDR3aa: CASSRDGNTIYF
CDR3nt: TGCGCCAGCAGCCGGGACGGAAACACCATATATTTT

j_gene: TRBJ1-1
d_gene: -
v_gene: TRBV20-1
abundance: -
CDR3aa: CSSSGPMGEAFF
CDR3nt: TGCAGCAGCTCGGGCCCCATGGGGGAAGCTTTCTTT

j_gene: TRBJ1-1
d_gene: -
v_gene: TRBV2
abundance: many
CDR3aa: CASMGGYTEAFF
CDR3nt: TGTGCCAGCATGGGCGGGTACACTGAAGCTTTCTTT

j_gene: TRBJ1-5
d_gene: -
v_gene: TRBV10-3
abundance: -
CDR3aa: CATLDDGSNQPQHF
CDR3nt: TGTGCCACCCTCGACGACGGTAGCAATCAGCCCCAGCATTTT

j_gene: TRBJ2-5
d_gene: -
v_gene: TRBV6-6
abundance: -
CDR3aa: CASSRTMGETQYF
CDR3nt: TGTGCCAGCAGCCGGACGATGGGGGAGACCCAGTACTTC

j_gene: TRBJ1-5
d_gene: TRBD1
v_gene: TRBV6-5
abundance: few
CDR3aa: CASSEEQGARQPQHF
CDR3nt: TGTGCCAGCAGTGAAGAACAGGGGGCGCGGCAGCCCCAGCATTTT

j_gene: TRBJ1-4
d_gene: -
v_gene: TRBV20-1
abundance: many
CDR3aa: CSAGLREKLFF
CDR3nt: TGCAGCGCAGGTCTCCGAGAAAAACTGTTTTTT

j_gene: TRBJ2-7
d_gene: TRBD2
v_gene: TRBV20-1
abundance: -
CDR3aa: CSARRGGAEQYF
CDR3nt: TGCAGTGCTAGGCGGGGGGGCGCCGAGCAGTACTTC

j_gene: TRBJ2-7
d_gene: TRBD1
v_gene: TRBV20-1
abundance: few
CDR3aa: CSARDRGTGAYEQYF
CDR3nt: TGCAGTGCTAGAGATCGAGGGACAGGGGCCTACGAGCAGTACTTC

j_gene: TRBJ2-7
d_gene: TRBD1
v_gene: TRBV7-9
abundance: few
CDR3aa: CASSLGDDRVYEQYF
CDR3nt: TGTGCCAGCAGCTTAGGTGATGACAGGGTCTACGAGCAGTACTTC

j_gene: TRBJ1-1
d_gene: -
v_gene: TRBV11-2
abundance: -
CDR3aa: CASSPPGKGLITEAFF
CDR3nt: TGTGCCAGCAGCCCCCCCGGTAAGGGGTTAATCACTGAAGCTTTCTTT

j_gene: TRBJ2-6
d_gene: -
v_gene: TRBV15
abundance: few
CDR3aa: CATSSLSGANVLTF
CDR3nt: TGTGCCACCAGCAGCTTGTCTGGGGCCAACGTCCTGACTTTC

j_gene: TRBJ2-7
d_gene: TRBD2
v_gene: TRBV9
abundance: -
CDR3aa: CASSVGAGGRSGVLYEQYF
CDR3nt: TGTGCCAGCAGCGTAGGAGCGGGGGGACGTTCAGGAGTTCTCTACGAGCAGTACTTC